Listed below are T cell receptor beta chains from one sample, sequenced in a study of shared clonotypes between healthy human individuals. Only in-frame clones appear in the TCRdb table, and some are missing; sequencing was by immunoSEQ multiplex PCR. The table includes a few million clones, almost 96% detected once. Sequencing input: naive CD4+ T cells sorted from blood. These receptors were obtained from a man aged 18 to 29 in good health. Both conserved end residues are part of each CDR3. The order of the fields is J gene, D gene, CDR3 length, clone size, V gene, CDR3 DNA, CDR3 protein. The D gene is left open where the match is weak. Some rows have no size entry. The others give once, few or many, or a class for an expanded clone.

j_call: TRBJ2-7; d_call: -; cdr3_length: 14; clone_size: -; v_call: TRBV5-5; cdr3_nt: TGTGCCAGCAGCTTGGCAGGACGGCCCTACGAGCAGTACTTC; cdr3_aa: CASSLAGRPYEQYF
j_call: TRBJ2-1; d_call: TRBD2; cdr3_length: 14; clone_size: -; v_call: TRBV6-1; cdr3_nt: TGTGCCAGCAGCGCGGGGGTGTGGTACAATGAGCAGTTCTTC; cdr3_aa: CASSAGVWYNEQFF
j_call: TRBJ1-2; d_call: -; cdr3_length: 12; clone_size: -; v_call: TRBV28; cdr3_nt: TGTGCCAGCAGTTTAGGGAGCTATGGCTACACCTTC; cdr3_aa: CASSLGSYGYTF
j_call: TRBJ2-7; d_call: TRBD2; cdr3_length: 15; clone_size: -; v_call: TRBV4-1; cdr3_nt: TGCGCCAGCAGCCGGCAGGCTAGCGGCCCCTACGAGCAGTACTTC; cdr3_aa: CASSRQASGPYEQYF
j_call: TRBJ2-7; d_call: -; cdr3_length: 14; clone_size: -; v_call: TRBV5-4; cdr3_nt: TGTGCCAGCAGCGCCGTAGGGGTTGTCTACGAGCAGTACTTC; cdr3_aa: CASSAVGVVYEQYF
j_call: TRBJ1-1; d_call: TRBD1; cdr3_length: 14; clone_size: once; v_call: TRBV5-1; cdr3_nt: TGCGCCAGCAGCCCCAGGACAGGGGATACTGAAGCTTTCTTT; cdr3_aa: CASSPRTGDTEAFF
j_call: TRBJ1-2; d_call: -; cdr3_length: 10; clone_size: -; v_call: TRBV20-1; cdr3_nt: TGCAGTGCTAGGAGCTATGGCTACACCTTC; cdr3_aa: CSARSYGYTF
j_call: TRBJ2-3; d_call: TRBD1; cdr3_length: 18; clone_size: -; v_call: TRBV5-4; cdr3_nt: TGTGCCAGCAGCCACTCCAGGGGGCAGAGGACAGGAACAGATACGCAGTATTTT; cdr3_aa: CASSHSRGQRTGTDTQYF
j_call: TRBJ1-1; d_call: -; cdr3_length: 13; clone_size: -; v_call: TRBV30; cdr3_nt: TGTGCCTGGAGCGACAGGATGAACACTGAAGCTTTCTTT; cdr3_aa: CAWSDRMNTEAFF
j_call: TRBJ1-4; d_call: -; cdr3_length: 13; clone_size: -; v_call: TRBV19; cdr3_nt: TGTGCCAGTAGTATTCAGAGGGGGGAAAAACTGTTTTTT; cdr3_aa: CASSIQRGEKLFF
j_call: TRBJ1-2; d_call: -; cdr3_length: 16; clone_size: -; v_call: TRBV7-2; cdr3_nt: TGTGCCAGCAGCCCTGATCGGACGGCCCGGTACTATGGCTACACCTTC; cdr3_aa: CASSPDRTARYYGYTF
j_call: TRBJ2-1; d_call: TRBD2; cdr3_length: 18; clone_size: -; v_call: TRBV5-4; cdr3_nt: TGTGCCAGCAGCTGGGGTCGGACTAGCGGGGGGGCCAACAATGAGCAGTTCTTC; cdr3_aa: CASSWGRTSGGANNEQFF
j_call: TRBJ2-7; d_call: -; cdr3_length: 15; clone_size: -; v_call: TRBV5-1; cdr3_nt: TGCGCCAGCAGCTTGGAACCCGGGACGGCCTACGAGCAGTACTTC; cdr3_aa: CASSLEPGTAYEQYF
j_call: TRBJ1-1; d_call: -; cdr3_length: 13; clone_size: -; v_call: TRBV9; cdr3_nt: TGTGCCAGCAGCGGACAGGTAAACACTGAAGCTTTCTTT; cdr3_aa: CASSGQVNTEAFF
j_call: TRBJ1-4; d_call: -; cdr3_length: 15; clone_size: -; v_call: TRBV15; cdr3_nt: TGTGCCACCAGCCGTCCCCGCGGGCAAGGGGAAAAACTGTTTTTT; cdr3_aa: CATSRPRGQGEKLFF
j_call: TRBJ2-5; d_call: -; cdr3_length: 13; clone_size: once; v_call: TRBV5-6; cdr3_nt: TGTGCCAGCAGCTTAGAATTAAAAGAGACCCAGTACTTC; cdr3_aa: CASSLELKETQYF
j_call: TRBJ1-6; d_call: -; cdr3_length: 16; clone_size: few; v_call: TRBV7-2; cdr3_nt: TGTGCCAGCAGCTTAGCGCAGAGCCAGTTGAATTCACCCCTCCACTTT; cdr3_aa: CASSLAQSQLNSPLHF
j_call: TRBJ1-5; d_call: -; cdr3_length: 13; clone_size: -; v_call: TRBV7-2; cdr3_nt: TGTGCCAGCAGCTTTACCCCTGGACAGCCCCAGCATTTT; cdr3_aa: CASSFTPGQPQHF
j_call: TRBJ1-4; d_call: -; cdr3_length: 14; clone_size: once; v_call: TRBV18; cdr3_nt: TGTGCCAGCTCACCGAGGGGTGCTAATGAAAAACTGTTTTTT; cdr3_aa: CASSPRGANEKLFF
j_call: TRBJ2-2; d_call: -; cdr3_length: 13; clone_size: -; v_call: TRBV7-6; cdr3_nt: TGTGCCAGCAGCTTACAGTCCACCGGGGAGCTGTTTTTT; cdr3_aa: CASSLQSTGELFF
j_call: TRBJ1-6; d_call: -; cdr3_length: 15; clone_size: -; v_call: TRBV28; cdr3_nt: TGTGCCAGCACCCCGGACCTTCCCGGGAATTCACCCCTCCACTTT; cdr3_aa: CASTPDLPGNSPLHF
j_call: TRBJ2-7; d_call: TRBD1; cdr3_length: 14; clone_size: -; v_call: TRBV2; cdr3_nt: TGTGCCAGCAGTTTGGGACAGGGGGTGGATGAGCAGTACTTC; cdr3_aa: CASSLGQGVDEQYF
j_call: TRBJ2-4; d_call: TRBD1; cdr3_length: 16; clone_size: once; v_call: TRBV18; cdr3_nt: TGTGCCAGCTCACCAGGTTATGGACAGGCACGAAACATTCAGTACTTC; cdr3_aa: CASSPGYGQARNIQYF
j_call: TRBJ2-1; d_call: TRBD1; cdr3_length: 15; clone_size: -; v_call: TRBV5-1; cdr3_nt: TGCGCCAGCAGCTTGGCGGGACAGGGGGTTCAGGAGCAGTTCTTC; cdr3_aa: CASSLAGQGVQEQFF
j_call: TRBJ1-4; d_call: -; cdr3_length: 16; clone_size: -; v_call: TRBV6-1; cdr3_nt: TGTGCCAGCAGTGACGGTGCGAATCCGGGGGAAGAAAAACTGTTTTTT; cdr3_aa: CASSDGANPGEEKLFF
j_call: TRBJ2-3; d_call: -; cdr3_length: 17; clone_size: -; v_call: TRBV5-1; cdr3_nt: TGCGCCAGCAGCCTACAATTCGTTAGGGGGAGCACAGATACGCAGTATTTT; cdr3_aa: CASSLQFVRGSTDTQYF
j_call: TRBJ2-2; d_call: TRBD1; cdr3_length: 17; clone_size: -; v_call: TRBV7-7; cdr3_nt: TGTGCTAGCAGCTACAACCAAGACAGGGCGAACACCGGGGAGCTGTTTTTT; cdr3_aa: CASSYNQDRANTGELFF
j_call: TRBJ2-5; d_call: -; cdr3_length: 13; clone_size: -; v_call: TRBV18; cdr3_nt: TGTGCCAGCTCACCAGGGCAGGGGGAGACCCAGTACTTC; cdr3_aa: CASSPGQGETQYF
j_call: TRBJ2-3; d_call: TRBD2; cdr3_length: 15; clone_size: -; v_call: TRBV5-1; cdr3_nt: TGCGCCAGCAGCTGGGAGGGTCTTAGCACAGATACGCAGTATTTT; cdr3_aa: CASSWEGLSTDTQYF
j_call: TRBJ2-7; d_call: -; cdr3_length: 14; clone_size: -; v_call: TRBV2; cdr3_nt: TGTGCCAGCAGGTCTGAGGCAGGCGGGGACGAGCAGTACTTC; cdr3_aa: CASRSEAGGDEQYF
j_call: TRBJ1-3; d_call: -; cdr3_length: 15; clone_size: -; v_call: TRBV27; cdr3_nt: TGTGCCAGCAGTCTAGGAGGGACCTTTGGAAACACCATATATTTT; cdr3_aa: CASSLGGTFGNTIYF